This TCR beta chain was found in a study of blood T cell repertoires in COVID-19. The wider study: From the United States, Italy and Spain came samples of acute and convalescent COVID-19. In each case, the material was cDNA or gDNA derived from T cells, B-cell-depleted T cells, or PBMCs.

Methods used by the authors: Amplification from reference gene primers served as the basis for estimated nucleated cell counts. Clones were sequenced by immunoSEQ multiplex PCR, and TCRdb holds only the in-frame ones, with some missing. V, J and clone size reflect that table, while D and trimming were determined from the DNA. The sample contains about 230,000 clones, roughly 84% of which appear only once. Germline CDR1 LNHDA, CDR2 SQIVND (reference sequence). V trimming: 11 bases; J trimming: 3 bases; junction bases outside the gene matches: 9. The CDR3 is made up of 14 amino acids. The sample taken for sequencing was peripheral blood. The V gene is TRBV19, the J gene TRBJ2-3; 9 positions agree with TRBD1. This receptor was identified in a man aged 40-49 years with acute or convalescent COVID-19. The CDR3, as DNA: TGTGCCTCCAACCCACAGGGGGCTACAGATACGCAGTATTTT. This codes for CASNPQGATDTQYF.